This T cell receptor (beta chain) comes out of a study of graft-versus-host responses after intestinal transplantation. Across the whole study: Grafts were multivisceral, liver-intestinal, or isolated intestinal.

Some clones are missing from TCRdb's copy, which holds only in-frame ones; the method was immunoSEQ multiplex PCR. The sample carries 13,000 or so clones, roughly two fifths recorded once. Study conclusions and caveats: Some GvH clones appeared in ileal mucosa or blood before recipient bone marrow.

This clone is labeled as medium-sized. Germline lookup yields CDR1 SNHLY and CDR2 FYNNEI. V gave up 4 bases and J gave up 15 bases; unmatched junction bases: 7. There are 13 residues in the CDR3. The chain joins TRBV2 to TRBJ2-1, with 12 positions matching TRBD2. The source of this sequence is a human patient who received an intestinal transplant. The sequencing here drew on alloreactive CD4+ T cells from a mixed lymphocyte reaction culture, taken before intestinal transplant. As to subset: CFSE-low proliferating T cells sorted from roughly six-day pre-transplant mixed lymphocyte reaction (GvH or HvG direction). The chain's CDR3 is CASSVGTSGPLFF. The CDR3 DNA is TGTGCCAGCAGTGTTGGGACTAGCGGGCCCCTGTTCTTC. The full variable domain, completed using reference TRBV2 and TRBJ2-1, is EPEVTQTPSHQVTQMGQEVILRCVPISNHLYFYWYRQILGQKVEFLVSFYNNEISEKSEIFDDQFSVERPDGSNFTLKIRSTKLEDSAMYFCASSVGTSGPLFFGPGTRLTVL.